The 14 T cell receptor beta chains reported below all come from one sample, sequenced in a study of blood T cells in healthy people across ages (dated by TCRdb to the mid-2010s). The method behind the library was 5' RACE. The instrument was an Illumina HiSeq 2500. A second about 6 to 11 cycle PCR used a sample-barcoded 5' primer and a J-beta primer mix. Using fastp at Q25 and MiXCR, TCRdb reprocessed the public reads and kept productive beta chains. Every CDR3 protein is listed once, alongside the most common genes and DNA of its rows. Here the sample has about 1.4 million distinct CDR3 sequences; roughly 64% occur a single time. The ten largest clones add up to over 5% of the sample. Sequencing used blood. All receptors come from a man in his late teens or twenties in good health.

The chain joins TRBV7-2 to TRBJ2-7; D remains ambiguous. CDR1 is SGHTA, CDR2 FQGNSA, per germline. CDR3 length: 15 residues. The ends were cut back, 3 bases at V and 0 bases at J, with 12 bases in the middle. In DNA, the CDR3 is TGTGCCAGCAGCTTCGGACCCTCAAGCTCCTACGAGCAGTACTTC. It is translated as CASSFGPSSSYEQYF.

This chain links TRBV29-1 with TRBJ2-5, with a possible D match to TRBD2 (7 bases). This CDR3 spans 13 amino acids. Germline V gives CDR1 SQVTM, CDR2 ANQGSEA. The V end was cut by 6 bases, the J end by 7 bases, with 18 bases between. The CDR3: CSVEQGPGGTQYF. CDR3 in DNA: TGCAGCGTCGAACAGGGTCCGGGGGGGACCCAGTACTTC.

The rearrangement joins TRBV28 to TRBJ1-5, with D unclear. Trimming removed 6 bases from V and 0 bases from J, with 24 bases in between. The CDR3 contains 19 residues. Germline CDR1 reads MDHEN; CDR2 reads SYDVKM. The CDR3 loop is CASRLLYPAADYSNQPQHF. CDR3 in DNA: TGTGCCAGCAGACTTCTTTACCCCGCTGCTGACTATAGCAATCAGCCCCAGCATTTT.

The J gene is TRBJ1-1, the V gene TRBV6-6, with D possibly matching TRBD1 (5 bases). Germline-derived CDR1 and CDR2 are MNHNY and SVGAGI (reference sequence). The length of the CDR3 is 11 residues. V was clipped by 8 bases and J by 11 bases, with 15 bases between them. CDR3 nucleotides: TGTGCCAGCTCCCATCCGGGGGGGGCTTTCTTT. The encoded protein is CASSHPGGAFF.

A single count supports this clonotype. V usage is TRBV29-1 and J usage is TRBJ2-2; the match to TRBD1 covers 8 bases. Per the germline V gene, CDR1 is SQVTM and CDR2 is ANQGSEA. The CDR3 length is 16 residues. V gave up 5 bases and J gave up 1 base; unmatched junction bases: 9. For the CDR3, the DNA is TGCAGCGTTAGGGACAGGAGACGAGTGAACACCGGGGAGCTGTTTTTT. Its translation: CSVRDRRRVNTGELFF.

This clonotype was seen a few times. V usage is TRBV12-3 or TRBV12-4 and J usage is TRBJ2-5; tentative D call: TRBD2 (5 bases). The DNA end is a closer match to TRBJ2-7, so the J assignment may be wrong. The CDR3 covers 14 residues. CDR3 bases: TGTGCCAGCAGCCCTCCCCAACTAGGCTACGAGCAGTACTTC. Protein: CASSPPQLGYEQYF.

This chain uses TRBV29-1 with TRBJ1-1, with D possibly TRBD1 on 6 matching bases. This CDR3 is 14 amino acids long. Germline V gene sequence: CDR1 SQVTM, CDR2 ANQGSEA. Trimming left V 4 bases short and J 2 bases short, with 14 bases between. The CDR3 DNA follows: TGCAGCGTTGTCTCAGGGGACCAAAACACTGAAGCTTTCTTT. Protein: CSVVSGDQNTEAFF.

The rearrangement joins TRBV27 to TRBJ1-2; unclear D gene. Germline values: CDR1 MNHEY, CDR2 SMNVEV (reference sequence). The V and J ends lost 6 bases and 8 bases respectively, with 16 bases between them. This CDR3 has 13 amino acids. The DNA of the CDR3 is TGTGCCAGCAGGTGGCCAATTTTGGAGGGCTACACCTTC. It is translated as CASRWPILEGYTF.

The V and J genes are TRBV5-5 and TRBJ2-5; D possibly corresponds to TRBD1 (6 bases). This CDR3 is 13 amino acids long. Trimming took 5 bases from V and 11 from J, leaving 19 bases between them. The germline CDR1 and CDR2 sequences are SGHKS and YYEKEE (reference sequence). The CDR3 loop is CASRAVGEGEQYF. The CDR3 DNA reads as TGTGCCAGCAGAGCGGTCGGTGAGGGGGAGCAGTACTTC. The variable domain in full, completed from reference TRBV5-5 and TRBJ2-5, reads DAGVTQSPTHLIKTRGQQVTLRCSPISGHKSVSWYQQVLGQGPQFIFQYYEKEERGRGNFPDRFSARQFPNYSSELNVNALLLGDSALYLCASRAVGEGEQYFGPGTRLLVL.

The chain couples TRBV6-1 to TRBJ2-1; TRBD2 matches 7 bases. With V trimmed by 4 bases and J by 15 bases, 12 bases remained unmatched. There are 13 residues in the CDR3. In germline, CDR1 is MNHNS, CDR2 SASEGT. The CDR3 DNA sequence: TGTGCCAGCAGTGCAACTAGCGAAACTCAGGTGTTCTTC. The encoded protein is CASSATSETQVFF.

This CDR3 is CASRKQGEAFF. DNA of the CDR3: TGTGCCAGCAGGAAACAGGGTGAAGCTTTCTTT. V and J are TRBV2 and TRBJ1-1; D may be TRBD1 (6 bases). The CDR3 has 11 residues. CDR1 is SNHLY and CDR2 is FYNNEI in the germline V gene. Deletions cut 6 bases from V and 7 bases from J, with 9 bases between.

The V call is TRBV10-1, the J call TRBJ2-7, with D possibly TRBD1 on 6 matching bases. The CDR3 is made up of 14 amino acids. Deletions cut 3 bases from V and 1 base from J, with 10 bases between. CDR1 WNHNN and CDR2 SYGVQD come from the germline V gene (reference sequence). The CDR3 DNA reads TGCGCCAGCAGTGACCTACAGGGATCCTACGAGCAGTACTTC. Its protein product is CASSDLQGSYEQYF.

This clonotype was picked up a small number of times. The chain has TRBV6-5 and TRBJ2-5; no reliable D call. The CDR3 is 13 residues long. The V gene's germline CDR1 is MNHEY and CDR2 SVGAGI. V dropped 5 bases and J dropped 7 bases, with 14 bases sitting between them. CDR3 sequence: CASSLDPWGTQYF. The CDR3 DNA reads TGTGCCAGCAGTCTAGACCCCTGGGGGACCCAGTACTTC.

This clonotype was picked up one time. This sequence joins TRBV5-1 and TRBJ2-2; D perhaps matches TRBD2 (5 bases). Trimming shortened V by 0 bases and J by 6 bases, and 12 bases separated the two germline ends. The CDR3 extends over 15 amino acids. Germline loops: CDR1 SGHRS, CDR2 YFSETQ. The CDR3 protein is CASSLGRGGAGELFF. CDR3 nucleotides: TGCGCCAGCAGCTTGGGTCGCGGAGGAGCCGGGGAGCTGTTTTTT.